The clone carrying this T cell receptor beta chain was detected a few times. CDR1 is SGHKS and CDR2 is YYEKEE in the germline V gene (reference sequence). The CDR3 has 13 amino acids. With V trimmed by 4 bases and J by 4 bases, 2 bases remained unmatched. This sample is part of a study of T cell responses to AZD1222 COVID-19 vaccine. Second doses at about 4 or about 12 weeks were pooled. Libraries were prepared by immunoSEQ multiplex PCR; TCRdb keeps only in-frame clonotypes and omits some of them. The sample lists 85,000 or so clones, 90% to 95% occurring once. The rearrangement joins TRBV5-5 to TRBJ2-7; TRBD1 agrees at 10 bases. The material was peripheral blood, obtained 28 days after the second AZD1222 dose. The TCR was taken from an adult who received the AZD1222 COVID-19 vaccine. The CDR3 DNA sequence: TGTGCCAGCAGCCGACAGGGGGCGTACGAGCAGTACTTC. Translating gives CASSRQGAYEQYF.